The present TCR beta chain was sequenced within a study of blood T cell repertoires in COVID-19. TCRdb keeps only in-frame clones here, not all; method: immunoSEQ multiplex PCR. The sample includes about 160,000 clones, 84% of them seen just once. The CDR3 loop spans 14 amino acids. Germline V gene data show CDR1 as SGHDT and CDR2 as YYEEEE. The V gene lost 0 bases and the J gene lost 1 base, with 2 bases spanning the gap. The clonotype comes from a young man with active or convalescent COVID-19. The sample taken for sequencing was peripheral blood. This chain joins TRBV5-6 and TRBJ2-6; D gene uncertain. This chain's CDR3 is CASSLVSGANVLTF. Written as DNA, the CDR3 is TGTGCCAGCAGCTTGGTATCTGGGGCCAACGTCCTGACTTTC.